Shown below are 30 T cell receptor beta chains from a single sample sequenced in a study of cytomegalovirus exposure and HLA in healthy donors. 13 Jbeta primers and 60 Vbeta primers were used for the PCR. The assay was immunoSEQ multiplex PCR, and TCRdb's table has in-frame clones only and misses some. This table holds roughly 120,000 clones, 77% found once. The sequenced sample was PBMCs. The receptors derive from a human donor in good health.

The CDR3 bases are TGTGCCAGTAGATATGGGCAGGGGGTTTCACCCCTCCACTTT. Amino acid sequence: CASRYGQGVSPLHF. The chain links TRBV19 to TRBJ1-6, with 7 nucleotides matching TRBD1. Germline V gives CDR1 LNHDA, CDR2 SQIVND (reference sequence). V shed 6 bases, J shed 9 bases, and the junction held 8 bases outside the gene matches. This CDR3 is built from 14 residues. The full variable domain, rest sourced from reference TRBV19 and TRBJ1-6, is DGGITQSPKYLFRKEGQNVTLSCEQNLNHDAMYWYRQDPGQGLRLIYYSQIVNDFQKGDIAEGYSVSREKKESFPLTVTSAQKNPTAFYLCASRYGQGVSPLHFGNGTRLTVT.

The chain joins TRBV7-6 to TRBJ2-5, with TRBD1 matching over 7 bases. The V gene's germline CDR1 is SGHVS and CDR2 FNYEAQ. The length of the CDR3 is 13 residues. V gave up 8 bases and J gave up 5 bases; unmatched junction bases: 8. The CDR3 protein is CASGQTGLETQYF. CDR3 in DNA: TGTGCCAGCGGACAGACAGGGCTGGAGACCCAGTACTTC.

The rearrangement joins TRBV28 to TRBJ2-7, with D possibly being TRBD2 (5 bases). The CDR3 has 12 amino acids. With 10 bases removed from V and 1 base from J, the gap between germline ends came to 11 bases. The germline V gene has CDR1 MDHEN and CDR2 SYDVKM. Written as DNA, the CDR3 is TGTGCCACGGGGTCGCCTTCCTACGAGCAGTACTTC. Its translation: CATGSPSYEQYF. Based on the CDR3 plus reference TRBV28 and TRBJ2-7, the full variable domain is DVKVTQSSRYLVKRTGEKVFLECVQDMDHENMFWYRQDPGLGLRLIYFSYDVKMKEKGDIPEGYSVSREKKERFSLILESASTNQTSMYLCATGSPSYEQYFGPGTRLTVT.

The chain has TRBV28 and TRBJ2-2; 8 bases match TRBD1. Looked up from germline, CDR1 is MDHEN and CDR2 is SYDVKM. CDR3 length: 14 residues. V lost 4 bases and J lost 7; bases outside the gene matches: 5. CDR3 sequence reads: CASSSQGAVGELFF. CDR3 nucleotides: TGTGCCAGCAGTTCGCAGGGGGCGGTCGGGGAGCTGTTTTTT.

V and J are TRBV13 and TRBJ2-7, with 8 positions matching TRBD2. The CDR3 is made up of 14 amino acids. With 6 bases clipped from V and 2 bases from J, the junction kept 6 bases outside the gene matches. CDR1 is PRHDT and CDR2 is FYEKMQ in the germline V gene (reference sequence). In nucleotides, the CDR3 is TGTGCCAGCAGTATTAGCGGGGTGGCCTACGAGCAGTACTTC. Encoded protein: CASSISGVAYEQYF.

CDR3 sequence (DNA): TGTGCCAGCTCACCACCGGGACAGGGAGGGGAGACCCAGTACTTC. Translated: CASSPPGQGGETQYF. This rearrangement joins TRBV18 to TRBJ2-5, with 9 bases lining up with TRBD1. Trimming cost V 0 bases and J 5 bases; bases outside gene matches: 4. There are 15 residues in the CDR3. From germline, CDR1 is KGHSH and CDR2 LQKENI.

The chain employs TRBV5-6 and TRBJ1-4; D not resolved. V lost 4 bases and J 4 bases, leaving 11 bases between the germline ends. Germline loops: CDR1 SGHDT, CDR2 YYEEEE. This CDR3 is built from 14 residues. CDR3 DNA sequence: TGTGCCAGCAGCATCCTAAACTTTAATGAAAAACTGTTTTTT. Protein: CASSILNFNEKLFF.

The chain joins TRBV9 to TRBJ2-7; D might be TRBD2 (6 bases). The CDR3 consists of 13 residues. Germline V gene sequence: CDR1 SGDLS, CDR2 YYNGEE. V was pared by 2 bases and J by 2 bases, with 8 bases between. The CDR3 protein is CASSVSGAYEQYF. The CDR3 nucleotides read TGTGCCAGCAGCGTTTCGGGAGCCTACGAGCAGTACTTC.

V is TRBV2 and J is TRBJ1-3, with TRBD1 identical over 12 bases. This CDR3 spans 14 amino acids. V lost 6 bases and J lost 8; bases outside the gene matches: 5. CDR1 and CDR2 (germline): SNHLY, FYNNEI. CDR3 amino acids: CASRGQGALHTIYF. CDR3 DNA: TGTGCCAGCAGGGGACAGGGGGCATTACACACCATATATTTT.

This rearrangement joins TRBV10-3 to TRBJ2-1; tentative D call: TRBD2 (6 bases). CDR3 length: 14 amino acids. V gave up 8 bases and J gave up 5 bases, with 16 bases separating them. Germline CDR1 is ENHRY and CDR2 is SYGVKD. CDR3 residues: CAISLSGDDNEQFF. Here the CDR3 DNA reads TGTGCCATCTCGTTGTCGGGAGACGACAATGAGCAGTTCTTC.

The chain couples TRBV5-6 to TRBJ1-2; possible D gene TRBD1, 6 bases. The V end lost 4 bases, the J end lost 4 bases, and 20 bases lay between the germline ends. Per the germline V gene, CDR1 is SGHDT and CDR2 is YYEEEE. This CDR3 is 16 amino acids long. CDR3 nucleotides: TGTGCCAGCAGCCCCGCCTTGGGGGCAGGAGCCTATGGCTACACCTTC. It yields the protein CASSPALGAGAYGYTF.

This chain joins TRBV11-2 and TRBJ2-1; D is possibly TRBD2 (6 bases). The V end lost 1 base, the J end lost 5 bases, and 9 bases lay between the germline ends. CDR1 and CDR2 (germline): SGHAT, FQNNGV. The CDR3 extends over 14 amino acids. CDR3 bases: TGTGCCAGCAGCTTAGCACGGGGGAACAATGAGCAGTTCTTC. Protein: CASSLARGNNEQFF. The variable domain in full, with the rest retrieved from reference TRBV11-2 and TRBJ2-1, is EAGVAQSPRYKIIEKRQSVAFWCNPISGHATLYWYQQILGQGPKLLIQFQNNGVVDDSQLPKDRFSAERLKGVDSTLKIQPAKLEDSAVYLCASSLARGNNEQFFGPGTRLTVL.

This chain joins TRBV7-8 and TRBJ1-2, with 9 positions matching TRBD1. This CDR3 contains 15 residues. CDR1 is SGHVS and CDR2 is FQNEAQ in the germline V gene. With V trimmed by 4 bases and J by 4 bases, 7 bases remained unmatched. Here the CDR3 DNA reads TGTGCCAGCAGCTCAGGGGGACAGGGCTCCTATGGCTACACCTTC. Amino acids: CASSSGGQGSYGYTF.

Judged by abundance, this clone is large. The sample carries other DNA sequences with the same CDR3. The rearrangement links TRBV4-1 to TRBJ1-5; TRBD1 agrees at 7 bases. CDR3 size: 14 residues. CDR1 and CDR2 (germline): MGHRA, YSYEKL. With 4 bases clipped from V and 6 bases from J, the junction kept 6 bases outside the gene matches. CDR3 sequence reads: CASSLLRGSQPQHF. The CDR3 bases are TGCGCCAGCAGCCTCCTCAGGGGGAGTCAGCCCCAGCATTTT.

This CDR3 reads CASISNRHSSGNTIYF. CDR3 in DNA: TGTGCCAGTATCAGTAACCGTCACAGCTCTGGAAACACCATATATTTT. This chain connects TRBV19 to TRBJ1-3; no clear D gene. Germline V gene lookup returns CDR1 LNHDA and CDR2 SQIVND (reference sequence). V lost 7 bases, J lost 0 bases, and 16 bases lay in between. This CDR3 is 16 amino acids long.

The chain is built from TRBV28 and TRBJ1-2; D is possibly TRBD1 (5 bases). The CDR3 loop spans 15 amino acids. Deletions cut 4 bases from V and 6 bases from J, with 18 bases between. Germline CDR1 reads MDHEN; CDR2 reads SYDVKM. The chain's CDR3 is CASSSPWRGMDGYTF. The DNA of the CDR3 is TGTGCCAGCAGTTCGCCTTGGAGGGGAATGGATGGCTACACCTTC.

V and J are TRBV7-2 and TRBJ2-3; D possibly corresponds to TRBD2 (6 bases). The CDR3 has 16 residues. Germline values: CDR1 SGHTA, CDR2 FQGNSA. Trimming took 5 bases from V and 4 from J, leaving 19 bases between them. CDR3 nucleotide sequence: TGTGCCAGCAGCCCACGACTAGGCGAGGGTGCAGATACGCAGTATTTT. It is translated as CASSPRLGEGADTQYF.

V and J are TRBV19 and TRBJ2-4, with a weak D call TRBD2 (6 bases). The CDR3 has 15 amino acids. Germline lookup yields CDR1 LNHDA and CDR2 SQIVND (reference sequence). V was clipped by 1 base and J by 0 bases, with 7 bases between them. The CDR3 is CASSIGGLAKNIQYF. CDR3 coding DNA: TGTGCCAGTAGTATAGGGGGACTAGCCAAAAACATTCAGTACTTC.

The chain is built from TRBV28 and TRBJ2-5, with TRBD1 identical over 7 bases. Near its end, the DNA agrees better with TRBJ2-7, so the J call may be wrong. This CDR3 is built from 16 residues. Germline V gene lookup returns CDR1 MDHEN and CDR2 SYDVKM. The CDR3 spells CASSRRATGFAYEQYF. CDR3 DNA sequence: TGTGCCAGCAGCCGACGAGCGACAGGGTTCGCCTACGAGCAGTACTTC.

CDR3 sequence reads: CAWSRSTYEQYF. In DNA, the CDR3 is TGTGCCTGGAGTCGTAGTACCTACGAGCAGTACTTC. V is TRBV30 and J is TRBJ2-5; no firm D call. Matching the DNA end better, TRBJ2-7 makes the J call doubtful. This CDR3 spans 12 amino acids. CDR1 is GTSNPN and CDR2 is SVGIG in the germline V gene (reference sequence).

This clone was seen a single time. This chain links TRBV5-4 with TRBJ2-3; 16 bases map to TRBD2. CDR1 and CDR2 (germline): SGHNT, YYREEE (reference sequence). Trimming cost V 7 bases and J 5 bases; bases outside gene matches: 4. CDR3 size: 15 residues. The CDR3 reads CASQGLAGGQDTQYF. For the CDR3, the DNA is TGTGCCAGCCAGGGACTAGCGGGAGGGCAAGATACGCAGTATTTT.

The chain uses TRBV19 and TRBJ2-7; D is perhaps TRBD2 (6 bases). The germline CDR1 and CDR2 sequences are LNHDA and SQIVND (reference sequence). CDR3 length: 14 amino acids. The V end was cut by 5 bases, the J end by 0 bases, with 11 bases between. The CDR3 sequence is CASSAGPNSYEQYF. The CDR3 nucleotides are TGTGCCAGTAGTGCGGGACCCAACTCCTACGAGCAGTACTTC.

The chain uses TRBV19 and TRBJ2-2; a weak D match, TRBD1 (5 bases). CDR1 and CDR2 from the germline V gene are LNHDA and SQIVND (reference sequence). The V end was cut by 3 bases, the J end by 1 base, with 12 bases between. The CDR3 contains 16 residues. CDR3 loop: CASSIFPRENTGELFF. Here the CDR3 DNA reads TGTGCCAGTAGTATTTTCCCCAGGGAGAACACCGGGGAGCTGTTTTTT. The full variable domain, completed using reference TRBV19 and TRBJ2-2, is DGGITQSPKYLFRKEGQNVTLSCEQNLNHDAMYWYRQDPGQGLRLIYYSQIVNDFQKGDIAEGYSVSREKKESFPLTVTSAQKNPTAFYLCASSIFPRENTGELFFGEGSRLTVL.

The gene calls are TRBV6-1 and TRBJ2-5, with 15 nucleotides matching TRBD2. Trimming cost V 3 bases and J 7 bases; bases outside gene matches: 12. Germline loops: CDR1 MNHNS, CDR2 SASEGT. The CDR3 consists of 18 residues. CDR3 sequence (DNA): TGTGCCAGCAGTGATAATTGGACTAGCGGGAGGGGGGCGGGGACCCAGTACTTC. Translated: CASSDNWTSGRGAGTQYF.

The CDR3: CASSSPNSGSGSSYNEQFF. CDR3 in DNA: TGTGCCAGCAGCTCCCCTAACTCGGGAAGCGGGAGCTCCTACAATGAGCAGTTCTTC. The chain joins TRBV27 to TRBJ2-1; 8 nucleotides match TRBD2. V trimming: 6 bases; J trimming: 0 bases; junction bases outside the gene matches: 16. CDR1 MNHEY and CDR2 SMNVEV come from the germline V gene (reference sequence). The CDR3 runs 19 residues.

The V and J genes are TRBV14 and TRBJ2-7; unclear D gene. Trimming shortened V by 4 bases and J by 0 bases, and 7 bases separated the two germline ends. The CDR3 is 13 residues long. Germline loops: CDR1 SGHDN, CDR2 FVKESK. The CDR3 loop reads CASSLRSSYEQYF. DNA of the CDR3: TGTGCCAGCAGCCTGCGTTCCTCCTACGAGCAGTACTTC.

The rearrangement joins TRBV21-1 to TRBJ1-1; the listed D gene, TRBD1, was not tested against the DNA. TRBV21-1 is deemed a pseudogene. This CDR3 has 20 amino acids. In nucleotides, the CDR3 is TGTGCCAGCAGCCGGAATCCACCCCAGACGCGGACAGGGATGAACACTGAAGCTTTCTTT. As protein: CASSRNPPQTRTGMNTEAFF.

The rearrangement joins TRBV5-1 to TRBJ1-4; 7 bases are shared with TRBD1. The junction had 2 bases not matched to a gene; V was cut back by 3 bases and J by 3 bases. CDR3 length: 14 amino acids. Germline-derived CDR1 and CDR2 are SGHRS and YFSETQ. The CDR3 is CASSSGTANEKLFF. CDR3 bases: TGCGCCAGCAGCTCCGGGACAGCTAATGAAAAACTGTTTTTT.

With regard to this clone: A junction end diverges from the germline sequence, so it may reflect a read error. The V gene is TRBV2, the J gene TRBJ1-1, with a weak D call TRBD1 (6 bases). CDR3 length equals 14 residues. Germline V gene sequence: CDR1 SNHLY, CDR2 FYNNEI. The CDR3 protein is CASSEVRRDTEAFF. CDR3 DNA sequence: TGTGCCAGCAGTGAAGTACGCCGGGACACAGAAGCTTTCTTT.

The rearrangement links TRBV27 to TRBJ2-1; 8 bases match TRBD2. CDR1 is MNHEY, CDR2 SMNVEV, per germline (reference sequence). J lost 6 bases, V lost 3 bases, and 1 base had no gene match. The length of the CDR3 is 13 residues. CDR3 DNA sequence: TGTGCCAGCAGTTTGGGACTAGTCAATGAGCAGTTCTTC. Protein sequence: CASSLGLVNEQFF.